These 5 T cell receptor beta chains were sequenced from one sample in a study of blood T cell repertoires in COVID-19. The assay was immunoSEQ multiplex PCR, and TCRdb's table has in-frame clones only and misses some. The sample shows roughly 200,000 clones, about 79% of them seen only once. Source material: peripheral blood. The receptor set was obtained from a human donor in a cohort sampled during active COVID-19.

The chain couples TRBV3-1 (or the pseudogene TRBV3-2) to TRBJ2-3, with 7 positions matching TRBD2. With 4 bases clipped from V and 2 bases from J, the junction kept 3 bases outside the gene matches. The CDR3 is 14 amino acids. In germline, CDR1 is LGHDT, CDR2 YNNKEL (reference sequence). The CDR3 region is CASSPSGFTDTQYF. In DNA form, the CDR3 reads TGTGCCAGCAGCCCTAGCGGCTTCACAGATACGCAGTATTTT.

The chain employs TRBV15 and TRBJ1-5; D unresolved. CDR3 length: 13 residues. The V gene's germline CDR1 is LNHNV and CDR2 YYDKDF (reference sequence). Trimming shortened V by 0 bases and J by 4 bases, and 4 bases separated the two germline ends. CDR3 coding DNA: TGTGCCACCAGCAGAGATCAGAATCAGCCCCAGCATTTT. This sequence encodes CATSRDQNQPQHF.

For the CDR3, the DNA is TGTGCCAGCAGTTTATATGCTAGCGGGCTCTCTACCTACGAGCAGTACTTC. Protein product: CASSLYASGLSTYEQYF. The chain carries TRBV27 and TRBJ2-7; 8 bases match TRBD2. Germline CDR1 and CDR2: MNHEY and SMNVEV (reference sequence). The V segment lost 1 base and the J segment 2 bases; nucleotides outside the gene matches: 10. The CDR3 sequence is 17 residues long.

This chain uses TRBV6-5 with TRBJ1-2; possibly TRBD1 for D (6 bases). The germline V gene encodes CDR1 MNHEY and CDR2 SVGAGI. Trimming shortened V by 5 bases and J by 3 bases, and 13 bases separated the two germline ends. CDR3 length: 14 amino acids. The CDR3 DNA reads TGTGCCAGCAGTCCCCTGGGGGCATACTATGGCTACACCTTC. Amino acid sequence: CASSPLGAYYGYTF.

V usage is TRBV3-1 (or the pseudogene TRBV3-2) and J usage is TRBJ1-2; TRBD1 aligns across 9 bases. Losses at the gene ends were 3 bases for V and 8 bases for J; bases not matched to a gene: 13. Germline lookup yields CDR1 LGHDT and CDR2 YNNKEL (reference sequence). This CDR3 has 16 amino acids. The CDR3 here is CASSHGDRDSSRGYTF. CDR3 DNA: TGTGCCAGCAGCCACGGGGACAGGGACTCCTCAAGAGGCTACACCTTC.